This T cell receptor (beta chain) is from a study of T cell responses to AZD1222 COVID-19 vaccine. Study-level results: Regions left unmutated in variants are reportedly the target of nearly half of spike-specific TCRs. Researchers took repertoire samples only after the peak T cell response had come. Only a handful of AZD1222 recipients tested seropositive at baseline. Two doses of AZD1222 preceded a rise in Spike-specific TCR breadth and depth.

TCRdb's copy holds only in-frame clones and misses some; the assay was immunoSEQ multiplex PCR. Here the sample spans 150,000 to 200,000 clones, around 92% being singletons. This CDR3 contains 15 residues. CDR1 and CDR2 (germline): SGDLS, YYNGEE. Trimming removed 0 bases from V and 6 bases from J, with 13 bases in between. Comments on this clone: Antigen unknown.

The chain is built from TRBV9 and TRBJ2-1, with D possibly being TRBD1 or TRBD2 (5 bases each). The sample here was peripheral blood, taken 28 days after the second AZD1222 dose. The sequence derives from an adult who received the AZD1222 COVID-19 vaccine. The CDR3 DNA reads TGTGCCAGCAGCGTAGGGGGGTCCACGAGCAATGAGCAGTTCTTC. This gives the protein CASSVGGSTSNEQFF.